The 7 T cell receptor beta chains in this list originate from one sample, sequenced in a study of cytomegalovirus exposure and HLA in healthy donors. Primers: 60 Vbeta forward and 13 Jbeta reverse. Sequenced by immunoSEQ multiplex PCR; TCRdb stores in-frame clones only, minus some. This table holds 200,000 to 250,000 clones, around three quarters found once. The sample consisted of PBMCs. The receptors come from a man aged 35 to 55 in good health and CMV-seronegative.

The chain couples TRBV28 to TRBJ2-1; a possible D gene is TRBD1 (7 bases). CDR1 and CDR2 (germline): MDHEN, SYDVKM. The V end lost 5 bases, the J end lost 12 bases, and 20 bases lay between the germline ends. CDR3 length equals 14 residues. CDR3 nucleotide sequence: TGTGCCAGCAGTCCAGGGGGGACGAACTCCTGGCAGTTCTTC. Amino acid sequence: CASSPGGTNSWQFF. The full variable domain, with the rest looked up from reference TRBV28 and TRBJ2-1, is DVKVTQSSRYLVKRTGEKVFLECVQDMDHENMFWYRQDPGLGLRLIYFSYDVKMKEKGDIPEGYSVSREKKERFSLILESASTNQTSMYLCASSPGGTNSWQFFGPGTRLTVL.

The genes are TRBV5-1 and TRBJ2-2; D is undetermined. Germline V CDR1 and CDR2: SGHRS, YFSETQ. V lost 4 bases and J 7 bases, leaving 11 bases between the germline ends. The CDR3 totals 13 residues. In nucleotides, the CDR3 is TGCGCCAGCAGCCGACGCGAGGACGGGGAGCTGTTTTTT. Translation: CASSRREDGELFF.

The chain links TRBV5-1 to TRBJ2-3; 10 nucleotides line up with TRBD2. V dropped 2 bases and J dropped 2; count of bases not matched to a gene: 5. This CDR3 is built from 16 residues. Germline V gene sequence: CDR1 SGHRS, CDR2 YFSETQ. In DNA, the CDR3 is TGCGCCAGCAGCTTTCTCAGCGGGGGGGTCACAGATACGCAGTATTTT. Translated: CASSFLSGGVTDTQYF.

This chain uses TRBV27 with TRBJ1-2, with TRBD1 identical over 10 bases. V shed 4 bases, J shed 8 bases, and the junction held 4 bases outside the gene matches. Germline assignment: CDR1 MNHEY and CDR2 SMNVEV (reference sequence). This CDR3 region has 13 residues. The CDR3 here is CASSWGTGAGYTF. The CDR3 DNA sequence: TGTGCCAGCAGTTGGGGGACAGGGGCGGGCTACACCTTC.

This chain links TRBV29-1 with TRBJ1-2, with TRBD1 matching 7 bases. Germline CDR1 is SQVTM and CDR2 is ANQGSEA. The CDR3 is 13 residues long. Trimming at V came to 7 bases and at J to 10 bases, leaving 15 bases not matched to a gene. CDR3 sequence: CSGIEGAGVDYTF. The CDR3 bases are TGCAGCGGTATCGAGGGGGCCGGGGTCGACTACACCTTC.

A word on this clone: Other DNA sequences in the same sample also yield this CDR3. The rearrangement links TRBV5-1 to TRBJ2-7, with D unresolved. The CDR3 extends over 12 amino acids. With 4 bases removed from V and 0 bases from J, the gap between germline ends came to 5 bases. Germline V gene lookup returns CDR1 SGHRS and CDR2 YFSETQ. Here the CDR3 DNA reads TGCGCCAGCAGCCCAGGCTCCTACGAGCAGTACTTC. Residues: CASSPGSYEQYF.

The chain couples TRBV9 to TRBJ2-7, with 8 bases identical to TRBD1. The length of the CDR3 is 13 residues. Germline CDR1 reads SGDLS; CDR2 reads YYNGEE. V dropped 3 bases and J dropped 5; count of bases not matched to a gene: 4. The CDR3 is CASSAQTGDEQYF. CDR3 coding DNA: TGTGCCAGCAGCGCTCAGACAGGGGACGAGCAGTACTTC.